These 19 T cell receptor beta chains share one sample of origin, sequenced in a study of CD8 T cells in Susac syndrome. A quantity of about 0.45 to 1 ug RNA underwent reverse transcription using random hexamers. TCRdb ran MiXCR on the immunoSEQ multiplex PCR reads and lists one entry per CDR3 protein. The sample lists more than 80,000 distinct CDR3 sequences; approximately 94% were seen once. Sequencing was performed on CD8+ T cells from PBMCs. The receptors were gathered from a human donor with Susac syndrome.

CDR3: CASSTHYEQYF. Here the CDR3 DNA reads TGTGCCAGCAGCACGCACTACGAGCAGTACTTC. The rearrangement joins TRBV11-2 to TRBJ2-7; D is ambiguous. V gave up 5 bases and J gave up 3 bases, with 5 bases separating them. The CDR3 covers 11 residues. The germline gives CDR1 SGHAT, CDR2 FQNNGV. The variable domain in full, with the rest retrieved from reference TRBV11-2 and TRBJ2-7, is EAGVAQSPRYKIIEKRQSVAFWCNPISGHATLYWYQQILGQGPKLLIQFQNNGVVDDSQLPKDRFSAERLKGVDSTLKIQPAKLEDSAVYLCASSTHYEQYFGPGTRLTVT.

The CDR3 loop is CASSEGALNTEAFF. Written as DNA, the CDR3 is TGTGCCAGCAGTGAGGGGGCTCTAAACACTGAAGCTTTCTTT. The chain couples TRBV25-1 to TRBJ1-1; possibly TRBD1 for D (6 bases). Germline V CDR1 and CDR2: MGHDK, SYGVNS. The CDR3 runs 14 residues. Trimming cost V 3 bases and J 2 bases, with 10 bases left between them.

V gene TRBV20-1 combines with J gene TRBJ2-1, with 8 bases that match TRBD1. Germline-derived CDR1 and CDR2 are DFQATT and SNEGSKA (reference sequence). The length of the CDR3 is 14 residues. The junction had 4 bases not matched to a gene; V was cut back by 5 bases and J by 1 base. The CDR3 is CSAWDRNSYNEQFF. CDR3 in DNA: TGCAGTGCTTGGGACAGGAATTCCTACAATGAGCAGTTCTTC.

This sequence joins TRBV6-2 or TRBV6-3 and TRBJ2-7; D not resolved. This CDR3 comprises 13 residues. Germline loops: CDR1 MNHEY, CDR2 SVGEGT. V shed 6 bases and J shed 0 bases, with 9 bases lying between them. The CDR3 sequence: CASSTPHSYEQYF. DNA of the CDR3: TGTGCCAGCAGCACTCCCCACTCCTACGAGCAGTACTTC.

This chain joins TRBV9 and TRBJ2-7, with no clear D. CDR3 length: 15 residues. Germline CDR1 SGDLS, CDR2 YYNGEE. Trimming removed 3 bases from V and 0 bases from J, with 13 bases in between. For the CDR3, the DNA is TGTGCCAGCAGCGCAGACGGGCTCCCCTCCTACGAGCAGTACTTC. Its translation is CASSADGLPSYEQYF.

The chain recombines TRBV20-1 with TRBJ1-2; TRBD1 matches at 9 bases. Germline V gene sequence: CDR1 DFQATT, CDR2 SNEGSKA (reference sequence). V shed 5 bases and J 4 bases; nucleotides not matched to a gene: 8. There are 14 residues in the CDR3. The DNA of the CDR3 is TGCAGTGCTCGGGCCGGGGACAGGGTCTATGGCTACACCTTC. It translates to CSARAGDRVYGYTF.

This rearrangement joins TRBV19 to TRBJ1-1, with unresolved D. From germline, CDR1 is LNHDA and CDR2 SQIVND (reference sequence). CDR3 size: 13 residues. Trimming cost V 0 bases and J 6 bases, with 8 bases left between them. This CDR3 reads CASSIDLTAEAFF. Written as DNA, the CDR3 is TGTGCCAGTAGTATAGATCTCACCGCTGAAGCTTTCTTT.

This sequence joins TRBV6-5 and TRBJ1-1, with TRBD1 as a possible D gene (5 bases). V was trimmed by 2 bases and J by 1 base, leaving 17 bases between them. Germline V lookup: CDR1 MNHEY, CDR2 SVGAGI. The CDR3 consists of 17 residues. As DNA, the CDR3 is TGTGCCAGCAGTTACGGCGCCGTCGGACACCCGAACACTGAAGCTTTCTTT. This sequence encodes CASSYGAVGHPNTEAFF.

This chain links TRBV20-1 with TRBJ2-7, with a weak D call TRBD1 (6 bases). Germline CDR1 reads DFQATT; CDR2 reads SNEGSKA (reference sequence). This CDR3 spans 12 amino acids. The V end was cut by 5 bases, the J end by 4 bases, with 12 bases between. The CDR3 region is CSAPDQGYEQYF. The DNA of the CDR3 is TGCAGTGCTCCCGACCAGGGGTACGAGCAGTACTTC.

The chain recombines TRBV12-3 or TRBV12-4 with TRBJ2-1, with 7 positions matching TRBD1. After removal of 7 bases from V and 12 bases from J, the junction contained 12 bases not matched to a gene. The CDR3 spans 13 residues. This chain's CDR3 is CASTPWDRGSQFF. The CDR3 DNA follows: TGTGCCAGCACCCCTTGGGACAGAGGATCGCAGTTCTTC.

This clonotype was seen a few times. Mismatch with germline at one junction end may stem from a read error. The rearrangement links TRBV4-1 to TRBJ2-1; perhaps TRBD1 as D (5 bases). The CDR3 loop spans 12 amino acids. Per germline, CDR1 MGHRA and CDR2 YSYEKL. Here the CDR3 reads CASSQGYNEQFF. DNA of the CDR3: TGTGCCAGCAGCCAGGGTTACAATGAGCAGTTCTTC.

V is TRBV12-3 or TRBV12-4 and J is TRBJ2-5, with TRBD2 identical over 8 bases. V was pared by 5 bases and J by 2 bases, with 4 bases of the junction left unmatched. This CDR3 region has 14 residues. The CDR3 loop reads CASSRGLGQETQYF. CDR3 nucleotide sequence: TGTGCCAGCAGTCGGGGACTAGGGCAAGAGACCCAGTACTTC.

The chain carries TRBV24-1 and TRBJ2-3; no clear D. Germline-derived CDR1 and CDR2 are KGHDR and SFDVKD. This CDR3 comprises 13 residues. Trimming stripped 0 bases from V and 6 bases from J, with 6 bases between. Here the CDR3 reads CATSDLRTDTQYF. CDR3 sequence (DNA): TGTGCCACCAGTGATTTGAGGACGGATACGCAGTATTTT.

The V gene is TRBV7-9, the J gene TRBJ2-3; weak D call: TRBD1 (6 bases). This CDR3 contains 16 residues. V was pared by 4 bases and J by 2 bases, with 16 bases between. Germline CDR1 is SEHNR and CDR2 is FQNEAQ (reference sequence). CDR3 nucleotide sequence: TGTGCCAGCAGCTCGCCGAGACAGGACACCACAGATACGCAGTATTTT. Translated, it gives CASSSPRQDTTDTQYF.

The V and J genes are TRBV7-3 and TRBJ2-5; 9 nucleotides line up with TRBD1. After removal of 3 bases from V and 2 bases from J, the junction contained 4 bases not matched to a gene. Looked up from germline, CDR1 is SGHTA and CDR2 is FQGTGA. CDR3 size: 15 residues. The CDR3 loop reads CASSFGQGLQETQYF. CDR3 coding DNA: TGTGCCAGCAGCTTCGGACAGGGGTTACAAGAGACCCAGTACTTC.

The rearrangement joins TRBV7-2 to TRBJ2-3, with D unclear. This CDR3 has 16 amino acids. CDR1 and CDR2 from the germline V gene are SGHTA and FQGNSA. Trimming cost V 4 bases and J 1 base, with 15 bases left between them. The CDR3 is CASSSSIADRTDTQYF. The CDR3 DNA reads as TGTGCCAGCAGCTCGAGTATTGCGGATCGCACAGATACGCAGTATTTT.

The chain carries TRBV12-3 or TRBV12-4 and TRBJ2-5; TRBD2 is a possible D gene (6 bases). CDR3 length: 14 amino acids. V shed 7 bases and J shed 0 bases, with 12 bases lying between them. The CDR3 is CASTYGGYQETQYF. As DNA, the CDR3 is TGTGCCAGCACCTATGGGGGGTACCAAGAGACCCAGTACTTC.

V is TRBV7-6 and J is TRBJ2-7; 9 bases line up with TRBD1. The CDR3 runs to 16 residues. Germline V gives CDR1 SGHVS, CDR2 FNYEAQ. J gave up 2 bases and V 1 base, and 6 bases lay outside the gene matches. CDR3 sequence reads: CASSLGTRTGAYEQYF. CDR3 DNA sequence: TGTGCCAGCAGCTTAGGGACCCGGACAGGGGCCTACGAGCAGTACTTC.

The chain joins TRBV13 to TRBJ1-2, with a possible D match to TRBD1 (5 bases). This CDR3 is 14 amino acids long. V was clipped by 0 bases and J by 2 bases, with 7 bases between them. Germline CDR1 PRHDT, CDR2 FYEKMQ (reference sequence). The CDR3 DNA reads as TGTGCCAGCAGCTTAGGTCAGGGCAACTATGGCTACACCTTC. Encoded protein: CASSLGQGNYGYTF.